These 13 T cell receptor beta chains were sequenced from one sample in a study of blood T cell repertoires in COVID-19. Here immunoSEQ multiplex PCR was the method, and the copy in TCRdb shows in-frame clones only, minus some. The table has 130,000 to 150,000 clones, 65% to 85% seen once; the top ten hold about 1.9%. Sample: peripheral blood. The receptors shown here come from a woman in her fifties or sixties with acute or convalescent COVID-19.

The V call is TRBV15, the J call TRBJ2-7; TRBD2 matches 10 bases. CDR1 and CDR2 from the germline V gene are LNHNV and YYDKDF (reference sequence). The V gene end was trimmed by 2 bases and the J gene end by 4 bases; junction bases not matched to a gene: 11. The CDR3 is made up of 17 amino acids. CDR3 in DNA: TGTGCCACCAGCAGACGTGCTGGGCTAGCGGGAGCGTACGAGCAGTACTTC. Translation gives CATSRRAGLAGAYEQYF. The full variable domain, rest sourced from reference TRBV15 and TRBJ2-7, is DAMVIQNPRYQVTQFGKPVTLSCSQTLNHNVMYWYQQKSSQAPKLLFHYYDKDFNNEADTPDNFQSRRPNTSFCFLDIRSPGLGDTAMYLCATSRRAGLAGAYEQYFGPGTRLTVT.

J is TRBJ2-2 and V is TRBV2; TRBD1 matches at 7 bases. The CDR3 is 17 amino acids. J gave up 2 bases and V 7 bases, and 13 bases lay outside the gene matches. Germline V CDR1 and CDR2: SNHLY, FYNNEI. DNA of the CDR3: TGTGCCAGCACTGGAACAGGGGTCGACCGTAACACCGGGGAGCTGTTTTTT. Encoded protein: CASTGTGVDRNTGELFF.

This chain links TRBV6-2 or TRBV6-3 with TRBJ2-1; 7 bases fit TRBD2. V trimming: 5 bases; J trimming: 0 bases; junction bases outside the gene matches: 1. The CDR3 length is 14 residues. CDR1 and CDR2 from the germline V gene are MNHEY and SVGEGT. This CDR3 reads CASSRLASYNEQFF. The DNA for the CDR3 is TGTGCCAGCAGTCGACTAGCCTCCTACAATGAGCAGTTCTTC.

This clone was observed a handful of times. The V call is TRBV3-1 (or the pseudogene TRBV3-2), the J call TRBJ2-1; tentative D call: TRBD2 (5 bases). Trimming took off 6 bases at V and 12 bases at J, with 24 bases between the two ends. Germline V gene data show CDR1 as LGHDT and CDR2 as YNNKEL (reference sequence). This CDR3 contains 15 residues. CDR3 DNA: TGTGCCAGCAGTCAAAGTTTAGGCCCAGGAGGAGGGCAGTTCTTC. Translating it yields CASSQSLGPGGGQFF.

This clone turned up a few times. J is TRBJ2-7 and V is TRBV28; 7 bases match TRBD1. V shed 2 bases, J shed 2 bases, and the junction held 27 bases outside the gene matches. Per germline, CDR1 MDHEN and CDR2 SYDVKM. CDR3 size: 22 residues. The CDR3 nucleotides are TGTGCCAGCAGTTTAGGGCTCCAACTAATACGACAGGGCCACCGGGAAACCTACGAGCAGTACTTC. This codes for CASSLGLQLIRQGHRETYEQYF.

The chain has TRBV27 and TRBJ2-7; the match to TRBD1 covers 7 bases. The CDR3 has 14 amino acids. V lost 6 bases and J lost 0; bases outside the gene matches: 5. Germline lookup yields CDR1 MNHEY and CDR2 SMNVEV (reference sequence). CDR3 sequence: CASRISGGSYEQYF. CDR3 DNA sequence: TGTGCCAGCAGAATCTCAGGGGGCTCCTACGAGCAGTACTTC.

The rearrangement joins TRBV7-9 to TRBJ1-2; perhaps TRBD1 as D (6 bases). Germline V CDR1 and CDR2: SEHNR, FQNEAQ (reference sequence). The length of the CDR3 is 13 residues. V gave up 2 bases and J gave up 4 bases, with 8 bases separating them. The CDR3 sequence is CASSLNRAYGYTF. The DNA for the CDR3 is TGTGCCAGCAGCTTAAACAGGGCCTATGGCTACACCTTC.

In this sample, this clone turned up once. This chain uses TRBV5-1 with TRBJ2-1; perhaps TRBD2 as D (5 bases). Trimming shortened V by 1 base and J by 8 bases, and 16 bases separated the two germline ends. The CDR3 is 15 amino acids. Germline CDR1 reads SGHRS; CDR2 reads YFSETQ. The CDR3 region has the DNA TGCGCCAGCAGCTTGAGAGGACCGTCACTAGATGAGCAGTTCTTC. The encoded protein is CASSLRGPSLDEQFF.

A word on this clone: Different DNA sequences within this sample yield the same CDR3. This rearrangement joins TRBV2 to TRBJ2-7; D gene unclear. The germline CDR1 and CDR2 sequences are SNHLY and FYNNEI. V gave up 6 bases and J gave up 3 bases, with 6 bases separating them. CDR3 length equals 11 residues. CDR3 loop: CASSEYYEQYF. CDR3 DNA sequence: TGTGCCAGCAGCGAATACTACGAGCAGTACTTC.

DNA of the CDR3: TGTGCCAGCAGCCGGGGACTAGCGAACACCGGGGAGCTGTTTTTT. Translated: CASSRGLANTGELFF. This chain connects TRBV7-3 to TRBJ2-2, with TRBD2 matching 8 bases. The V segment lost 5 bases and the J segment 0 bases; nucleotides outside the gene matches: 2. Germline V gene data show CDR1 as SGHTA and CDR2 as FQGTGA. This CDR3 is 15 amino acids long.

The rearrangement links TRBV19 to TRBJ2-1; a possible D gene is TRBD2 (6 bases). The CDR3 runs to 14 residues. The germline CDR1 and CDR2 sequences are LNHDA and SQIVND (reference sequence). V lost 4 bases and J lost 8, with 15 bases in between. The CDR3 DNA reads TGTGCCAGTAGTAGGGGAGGTCAGATCGATGAGCAGTTCTTC. It codes for CASSRGGQIDEQFF.

This chain connects TRBV18 to TRBJ2-4; 9 nucleotides line up with TRBD1. V shed 3 bases, J shed 1 base, and the junction held 4 bases outside the gene matches. CDR1 is KGHSH and CDR2 is LQKENI in the germline V gene. This CDR3 comprises 16 residues. The CDR3: CASSPRQGVAKNIQYF. The CDR3 DNA reads TGTGCCAGCTCACCCCGACAGGGGGTGGCCAAAAACATTCAGTACTTC.

The chain combines TRBV7-9 with TRBJ1-6; D is possibly TRBD1 (5 bases). V was shortened by 7 bases and J by 8 bases, with 18 bases between the two germline ends. CDR3 length: 15 amino acids. Germline V CDR1 and CDR2: SEHNR, FQNEAQ (reference sequence). The CDR3 is CASTLGPVGDSPLHF. In DNA, the CDR3 is TGTGCCAGCACCTTGGGGCCCGTCGGGGATTCACCCCTCCACTTT.